The 15 T cell receptor beta chains given below trace back to one sample, sequenced in a study of spatial heterogeneity in lung cancer. TCRdb re-analysed the 5' RACE reads in MiXCR, keeping a single row per CDR3 protein. The profile covers roughly 120,000 distinct CDR3 sequences, with roughly an eighth appearing a single time and over 15% taken by the ten largest. Time point given: blood at routine non-recurrence follow-up after resection. Frozen PBMC, nontumor lung or tumor provided whole RNA, which was sequenced unsorted. Sequences were derived from PBMCs, sampled at follow-up. The receptors were sampled from a male donor with early-stage non-small cell lung cancer.

This clonotype was picked up a small number of times. The CDR3 is CASSYPVEGNTEAFF. The CDR3 bases are TGTGCCAGCAGTTATCCGGTGGAAGGGAACACTGAAGCTTTCTTT. The rearrangement uses TRBV6-5 and TRBJ1-1; D call uncertain. The V end lost 3 bases, the J end lost 1 base, and 12 bases lay between the germline ends. Germline CDR1 reads MNHEY; CDR2 reads SVGAGI. The CDR3 runs to 15 residues.

The table lists this clonotype with a few counts. The rearrangement joins TRBV20-1 to TRBJ2-3; D possibly corresponds to TRBD2 (6 bases). Between the trimmed V and J ends, which lost 0 bases and 0 bases, there was a span of 13 bases. From germline, CDR1 is DFQATT and CDR2 SNEGSKA (reference sequence). The CDR3 covers 16 residues. The CDR3 region is CSARDGGIISTDTQYF. In DNA, the CDR3 is TGCAGTGCTAGAGATGGGGGGATAATTAGCACAGATACGCAGTATTTT.

This clonotype has at least ten counts. The V gene is TRBV10-3, the J gene TRBJ1-2; TRBD1 might be the D (6 bases). Germline V gene data show CDR1 as ENHRY and CDR2 as SYGVKD. CDR3 size: 13 residues. Trimming took off 4 bases at V and 2 bases at J, with 8 bases between the two ends. The CDR3: CAISGDRNYGYTF. CDR3 sequence (DNA): TGTGCCATCAGTGGAGACAGGAACTATGGCTACACCTTC.

The J gene is TRBJ2-7, the V gene TRBV20-1; D is tentatively TRBD1 or TRBD2 (6 bases each). The germline V gene encodes CDR1 DFQATT and CDR2 SNEGSKA (reference sequence). There are 17 residues in the CDR3. The V end lost 3 bases, the J end lost 0 bases, and 21 bases lay between the germline ends. The DNA of the CDR3 is TGCAGTGCTAGCCCGCAGGGGAGGTGGGGTAGCTCCTACGAGCAGTACTTC. It encodes CSASPQGRWGSSYEQYF.

The rearrangement uses TRBV9 and TRBJ2-3, with 14 bases identical to TRBD2. Per the germline V gene, CDR1 is SGDLS and CDR2 is YYNGEE. The CDR3 has 16 residues. With 0 bases clipped from V and 6 bases from J, the junction kept 3 bases outside the gene matches. The CDR3 nucleotides are TGTGCCAGCAGCGTAGGACTAGCGGGGGGGCCCGATACGCAGTATTTT. Its translation: CASSVGLAGGPDTQYF.

This clonotype was seen a few times. The chain couples TRBV7-8 to TRBJ1-2, with D perhaps TRBD1 (6 bases). With 3 bases removed from V and 4 bases from J, the gap between germline ends came to 15 bases. Germline CDR1 and CDR2: SGHVS and FQNEAQ. The length of the CDR3 is 15 residues. The CDR3 sequence is CASSFGEGVGYGYTF. DNA for the CDR3: TGTGCCAGCAGCTTTGGAGAGGGGGTCGGCTATGGCTACACCTTC. Full variable domain (rest looked up from reference TRBV7-8 and TRBJ1-2): GAGVSQSPRYKVAKRGQDVALRCDPISGHVSLFWYQQALGQGPEFLTYFQNEAQLDKSGLPSDRFFAERPEGSVSTLKIQRTQQEDSAVYLCASSFGEGVGYGYTFGSGTRLTVV.

This clonotype came up many times. In DNA form, the CDR3 reads TGTGCCAGCAGCCCGGGACAGCAAGAGACCCAGTACTTC. It specifies CASSPGQQETQYF. This rearrangement joins TRBV5-4 to TRBJ2-5, with 7 bases matching TRBD1. The CDR3 contains 13 residues. Trimming took 4 bases from V and 2 from J; bases not matched to a gene: 2. From germline, CDR1 is SGHNT and CDR2 YYREEE (reference sequence).

At least ten counts were recorded for this clonotype. V usage is TRBV29-1 and J usage is TRBJ1-2; TRBD1 matches at 9 bases. Per germline, CDR1 SQVTM and CDR2 ANQGSEA. The CDR3 totals 16 residues. V was clipped by 4 bases and J by 7 bases; unmatched bases: 16. The CDR3 spells CSVGGRDRDPPGGYTF. The CDR3 nucleotides read TGCAGCGTTGGGGGCCGGGACAGGGACCCCCCTGGTGGCTACACCTTC.

In DNA, the CDR3 is TGCAGTGCTATGGGACCCCAGGCACTAATTCATCTTAGGGCTGAAGCTTTCTTT. Encoded protein: CSAMGPQALIHLRAEAFF. The chain employs TRBV20-1 and TRBJ1-1, with D tentatively TRBD1 (5 bases). CDR3 length: 18 residues. Trimming removed 4 bases at V and 6 bases at J, with 30 bases between. Germline V gene lookup returns CDR1 DFQATT and CDR2 SNEGSKA (reference sequence).

The rearrangement links TRBV5-4 to TRBJ2-7; 10 nucleotides line up with TRBD2. The V gene's germline CDR1 is SGHNT and CDR2 YYREEE (reference sequence). The V gene end was trimmed by 1 base and the J gene end by 1 base; junction bases not matched to a gene: 2. The CDR3 loop spans 15 amino acids. The CDR3 spells CASSLTSGASYEQYF. The CDR3 coding sequence is TGTGCCAGCAGCTTGACTAGCGGGGCTTCCTACGAGCAGTACTTC.

This clonotype showed up just a few times. The rearrangement links TRBV6-6 to TRBJ1-1, with 10 bases matching TRBD1. Per germline, CDR1 MNHNY and CDR2 SVGAGI (reference sequence). The CDR3 length is 14 residues. Unmatched junction bases numbered 3, after V lost 6 bases and J lost 2 bases. This CDR3 reads CASRWTGGNTEAFF. The CDR3 DNA reads TGTGCCAGCAGGTGGACAGGGGGAAACACTGAAGCTTTCTTT.

This clonotype was detected only a few times. J is TRBJ2-1 and V is TRBV12-3 or TRBV12-4; TRBD1 agrees at 8 bases. V was clipped by 8 bases and J by 1 base; unmatched bases: 7. The CDR3 is 15 amino acids. The chain's CDR3 is CASRGGQGSYNEQFF. The CDR3 nucleotides read TGTGCCAGCCGGGGAGGACAGGGATCCTACAATGAGCAGTTCTTC.

The chain recombines TRBV18 with TRBJ1-5; 7 bases map to TRBD1. The ends lost 3 bases at V and 7 bases at J; junction bases unmatched: 3. The CDR3 length is 13 residues. Germline CDR1 KGHSH, CDR2 LQKENI. The CDR3 DNA is TGTGCCAGCTCACCGACAGGGACGCAGCCCCAGCATTTT. Protein product: CASSPTGTQPQHF. Using reference TRBV18 and TRBJ1-5 for the parts outside the CDR3, the full variable domain is NAGVMQNPRHLVRRRGQEARLRCSPMKGHSHVYWYRQLPEEGLKFMVYLQKENIIDESGMPKERFSAEFPKEGPSILRIQQVVRGDSAAYFCASSPTGTQPQHFGDGTRLSIL.

This clonotype was detected only a few times. The J gene is TRBJ2-3, the V gene TRBV4-3, with 7 bases lining up with TRBD1. Looked up from germline, CDR1 is LGHNA and CDR2 is YSLEER. The CDR3 is made up of 17 amino acids. V trimming: 1 base; J trimming: 0 bases; junction bases outside the gene matches: 7. As DNA, the CDR3 is TGCGCCAGCAGCCAAGGGTACAGGGGAACTAGCACAGATACGCAGTATTTT. Translating it yields CASSQGYRGTSTDTQYF.

DNA for the CDR3: TGCAGTGCCCCGTCTTTGAGTGAGCAGTTCTTC. Its translation: CSAPSLSEQFF. The gene calls are TRBV20-1 and TRBJ2-1, with D unresolved. CDR3 size: 11 residues. V shed 6 bases and J shed 9 bases, with 12 bases lying between them. The germline V gene has CDR1 DFQATT and CDR2 SNEGSKA (reference sequence).